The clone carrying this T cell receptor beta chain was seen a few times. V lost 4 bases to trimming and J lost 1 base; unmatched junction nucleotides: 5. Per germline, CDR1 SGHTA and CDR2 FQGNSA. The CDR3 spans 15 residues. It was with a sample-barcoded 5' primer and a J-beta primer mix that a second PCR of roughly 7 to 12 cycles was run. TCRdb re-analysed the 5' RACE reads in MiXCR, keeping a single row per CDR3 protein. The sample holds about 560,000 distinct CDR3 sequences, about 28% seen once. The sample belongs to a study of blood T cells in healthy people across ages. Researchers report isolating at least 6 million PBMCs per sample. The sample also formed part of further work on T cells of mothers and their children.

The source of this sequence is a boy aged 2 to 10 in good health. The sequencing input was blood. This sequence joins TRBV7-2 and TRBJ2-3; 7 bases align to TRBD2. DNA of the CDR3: TGTGCCAGCAGCTACCGGGACTATGGCACAGATACGCAGTATTTT. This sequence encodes CASSYRDYGTDTQYF.